This T cell receptor (beta chain) is drawn from a study of OX40 agonist ivuxolimab in advanced cancers. TCRdb's table, derived via immunoSEQ multiplex PCR, lists solely in-frame clones and lacks some. The sample includes about 69,000 clones, about nine tenths of them seen just once. Trimming pared 4 bases from V and 3 bases from J, leaving 11 bases between. CDR1 is SGHNT and CDR2 is YYREEE in the germline V gene (reference sequence). This CDR3 spans 13 amino acids. This clone appeared a single time. The sequence was collected from an adult with an advanced solid tumor such as melanoma, head and neck, liver or kidney cancer. The chain is built from TRBV5-4 and TRBJ2-7, with D perhaps matching TRBD1 (6 bases). Sequenced material: CD4+ or CD8+ T cells sorted from blood, taken in a trial of the OX40 agonist ivuxolimab. This CDR3 reads CASSRRDIYEQYF. The CDR3 DNA reads TGTGCCAGCAGCCGCCGGGACATCTACGAGCAGTACTTC.